Each of the 22 T cell receptor beta chains below was sequenced from the same sample in a study of T cells in Graves' hyperthyroidism and ophthalmopathy. TCR beta CDR3 sequences were amplified from RNA transcripts. A set of HTBI primers served as the primers for a first-round RT-PCR of the TCR CDR3. One entry per CDR3 protein results from TCRdb running MiXCR on the multiplex PCR reads. The sample carries roughly 500,000 distinct CDR3 sequences, about 45% recorded once. Sequences were obtained from peripheral blood or thyroid tissue (not recorded which). The receptors stem from an adult woman with Graves' disease, either hyperthyroidism or ophthalmopathy (not recorded which).

This clonotype was recorded at least ten times. This chain uses TRBV20-1 with TRBJ2-7; D possibly uses TRBD1 or TRBD2 (5 bases each). The CDR3 covers 14 residues. V gave up 0 bases and J gave up 2 bases, with 11 bases separating them. The germline V gene has CDR1 DFQATT and CDR2 SNEGSKA (reference sequence). The CDR3 DNA follows: TGCAGTGCTAGAGATCCGGGGCTTCCCTACGAGCAGTACTTC. Translating gives CSARDPGLPYEQYF.

The chain links TRBV10-3 to TRBJ1-2; 12 bases are a match to TRBD1. Trimming took 4 bases from V and 7 from J; bases not matched to a gene: 7. This CDR3 contains 15 residues. CDR1 is ENHRY and CDR2 is SYGVKD in the germline V gene. The CDR3 region is CAISAWDRGQSGYTF. The CDR3 region has the DNA TGTGCCATCAGTGCCTGGGACAGGGGGCAAAGTGGCTACACCTTC.

The chain combines TRBV5-1 with TRBJ1-5; perhaps TRBD1 as D (6 bases). Germline lookup yields CDR1 SGHRS and CDR2 YFSETQ. This CDR3 region has 14 residues. Trimming removed 4 bases at V and 11 bases at J, with 19 bases between. CDR3 coding DNA: TGCGCCAGCAGCAAGAGACAGGACCAAGAGACCCAGCATTTT. Translation: CASSKRQDQETQHF.

J is TRBJ2-7 and V is TRBV7-9; maybe TRBD2 (5 bases). CDR3 length: 16 amino acids. V lost 1 base to trimming and J lost 1 base, with 14 bases between them. Germline V gene sequence: CDR1 SEHNR, CDR2 FQNEAQ (reference sequence). The CDR3 reads CASSLVSLSGSYEQYF. CDR3 nucleotide sequence: TGTGCCAGCAGCTTAGTGTCTCTCTCGGGGTCCTACGAGCAGTACTTC.

The table lists this clonotype with many counts. In nucleotides, the CDR3 is TGTGCCAGCGGGGGTGACAGGAACCTCTATGGCTACACCTTC. The encoded protein is CASGGDRNLYGYTF. V is TRBV6-5 and J is TRBJ1-2; tentative D call: TRBD1 (6 bases). The CDR3 consists of 14 residues. From germline, CDR1 is MNHEY and CDR2 SVGAGI. Trimming removed 8 bases at V and 4 bases at J, with 17 bases between.

CDR3 bases: TGTGCCAGCAGCCAACCCTCAGGGGGCGAGTTTCGCGAGCAGTACTTC. This encodes CASSQPSGGEFREQYF. This sequence joins TRBV7-9 and TRBJ2-7; the match to TRBD1 covers 8 bases. Trimming at V came to 5 bases and at J to 6 bases, leaving 15 bases not matched to a gene. Germline V gene sequence: CDR1 SEHNR, CDR2 FQNEAQ (reference sequence). CDR3 length: 16 amino acids.

This clonotype was found many times. This chain connects TRBV6-2 or TRBV6-3 to TRBJ1-2; the D is unclear. The CDR3 has 14 amino acids. Trimming took 4 bases from V and 6 from J, leaving 15 bases between them. The germline gives CDR1 MNHEY, CDR2 SVGEGT. Written as DNA, the CDR3 is TGTGCCAGCAGTTTCTCCCGGGGAATCGATGGCTACACCTTC. It encodes CASSFSRGIDGYTF.

This clonotype has only a few counts. The V call is TRBV6-2 or TRBV6-3, the J call TRBJ2-5; 8 nucleotides line up with TRBD1. This CDR3 region has 14 residues. The germline V gene encodes CDR1 MNHEY and CDR2 SVGEGT. V trimming: 5 bases; J trimming: 3 bases; junction bases outside the gene matches: 5. This CDR3 reads CASSDYRGKETQYF. The CDR3 bases are TGTGCCAGCAGTGACTACAGGGGGAAAGAGACCCAGTACTTC.

This clonotype has at least ten counts. The chain combines TRBV7-6 with TRBJ2-7; the match to TRBD1 covers 8 bases. The CDR3 loop spans 14 amino acids. The V and J ends lost 4 bases and 3 bases, in that order; junction bases with no gene match: 5. Germline CDR1 and CDR2: SGHVS and FNYEAQ. CDR3 DNA sequence: TGTGCCAGCAGCTCGGAGACAGGGGTCTACGAGCAGTACTTC. Protein product: CASSSETGVYEQYF. Complete variable domain (other parts from reference TRBV7-6 and TRBJ2-7): GAGVSQSPRYKVTKRGQDVALRCDPISGHVSLYWYRQALGQGPEFLTYFNYEAQQDKSGLPNDRFSAERPEGSISTLTIQRTEQRDSAMYRCASSSETGVYEQYFGPGTRLTVT.

With regard to this clonotype: A much larger clone sits a single nucleotide away, making a read error possible. J is TRBJ1-4 and V is TRBV7-2; D call uncertain. CDR1 is SGHTA and CDR2 is FQGNSA in the germline V gene. The CDR3 loop spans 15 amino acids. The CDR3 nucleotides read TGTGCCAGCAGCGTAGCCCTTGGGAGGAGTGAAAAACTGTTTTTT. The encoded protein is CASSVALGRSEKLFF.

V usage is TRBV29-1 and J usage is TRBJ2-5; 7 bases align to TRBD1. The CDR3 has 13 amino acids. Germline loops: CDR1 SQVTM, CDR2 ANQGSEA. V lost 3 bases to trimming and J lost 2 bases; unmatched junction nucleotides: 3. For the CDR3, the DNA is TGCAGCGTTGAGACAGGGTGGCAAGAGACCCAGTACTTC. Translating it yields CSVETGWQETQYF.

This clonotype was found many times. At one of its ends the junction is not consistent with the germline gene, which may arise from a read error. The chain couples TRBV7-2 to TRBJ2-2; TRBD2 agrees at 9 bases. Germline loops: CDR1 SGHTA, CDR2 FQGNSA. This CDR3 comprises 15 residues. The CDR3 DNA is TGTGCCAGCACCTTAGCGGGAGTGAACACCGGGGAGCTGTTTTTT. It codes for CASTLAGVNTGELFF.

The V call is TRBV7-9, the J call TRBJ2-2, with a tentative D call TRBD1 (8 bases). Trimming removed 4 bases from V and 5 bases from J, with 17 bases in between. This CDR3 has 16 residues. Germline V CDR1 and CDR2: SEHNR, FQNEAQ (reference sequence). CDR3 coding DNA: TGTGCCAGCAGCTCGAACGACAGGGGAGGGACCGGGGAGCTGTTTTTT. Protein sequence: CASSSNDRGGTGELFF.

The rearrangement uses TRBV29-1 and TRBJ2-5; 7 bases are a match to TRBD2. Germline CDR1 and CDR2: SQVTM and ANQGSEA. V shed 1 base and J 4 bases; nucleotides not matched to a gene: 12. The CDR3 loop spans 16 amino acids. In DNA, the CDR3 is TGCAGCGTTGAAGGGGAGGGTAGAGGGCATGGAGAGACCCAGTACTTC. It translates to CSVEGEGRGHGETQYF.

The rearrangement links TRBV29-1 to TRBJ1-2, with a tentative D call TRBD1 (5 bases). The ends were cut back, 6 bases at V and 6 bases at J, with 20 bases in the middle. The CDR3 length is 14 residues. Germline V gene data show CDR1 as SQVTM and CDR2 as ANQGSEA. The chain's CDR3 is CSVTPGPEENGYTF. The CDR3 DNA sequence: TGCAGCGTAACCCCAGGGCCTGAGGAGAATGGCTACACCTTC.

In its sample, this clonotype was seen many times. Written as DNA, the CDR3 is TGTGCCAGCAGCTTCAATAGCGGGAGGGTCGGCGGGGAGCTGTTTTTT. Residues: CASSFNSGRVGGELFF. V is TRBV9 and J is TRBJ2-2; TRBD2 agrees at 11 bases. The CDR3 has 16 amino acids. The ends lost 4 bases at V and 7 bases at J; junction bases unmatched: 9. Germline loops: CDR1 SGDLS, CDR2 YYNGEE.

The J gene is TRBJ2-2, the V gene TRBV20-1, with TRBD2 identical over 16 bases. CDR1 and CDR2 (germline): DFQATT, SNEGSKA (reference sequence). The CDR3 extends over 15 amino acids. After removal of 7 bases from V and 6 bases from J, the junction contained 5 bases not matched to a gene. CDR3 sequence (DNA): TGCAGTGTTACCGGGACTAGCGGGAGGGCCGGGGAGCTGTTTTTT. It codes for CSVTGTSGRAGELFF.

The chain employs TRBV7-9 and TRBJ1-4, with D maybe TRBD1 (6 bases). With 8 bases removed from V and 6 bases from J, the gap between germline ends came to 10 bases. Germline assignment: CDR1 SEHNR and CDR2 FQNEAQ (reference sequence). This CDR3 spans 12 amino acids. CDR3 residues: CASGRGDEKLFF. In DNA, the CDR3 is TGTGCCAGCGGCAGGGGAGATGAAAAACTGTTTTTT.

This chain connects TRBV6-5 to TRBJ2-7; D is unclear. Germline V gene lookup returns CDR1 MNHEY and CDR2 SVGAGI. The germline V and J ends were trimmed by 0 bases and 5 bases, with 11 bases remaining between them. This CDR3 has 14 amino acids. CDR3 residues: CASSYSQQSDEQYF. CDR3 nucleotides: TGTGCCAGCAGTTACTCACAGCAGTCCGACGAGCAGTACTTC.

The chain employs TRBV10-3 and TRBJ2-7; the match to TRBD2 covers 10 bases. V shed 6 bases and J 4 bases; nucleotides not matched to a gene: 6. The CDR3 is 14 residues long. From germline, CDR1 is ENHRY and CDR2 SYGVKD. The CDR3 region is CAIRSGTSAYEQYF. CDR3 coding DNA: TGTGCCATCAGATCCGGGACTAGCGCGTACGAGCAGTACTTC.

The chain has TRBV25-1 and TRBJ1-1; no reliable D call. Trimming left V 5 bases short and J 4 bases short, with 8 bases between. The CDR3 is 12 amino acids. From germline, CDR1 is MGHDK and CDR2 SYGVNS. The CDR3 DNA is TGTGCCAGCAGTATGGGCCCCACTGAAGCTTTCTTT. Its protein is CASSMGPTEAFF. Filled out from reference TRBV25-1 and TRBJ1-1, the complete variable domain reads EADIYQTPRYLVIGTGKKITLECSQTMGHDKMYWYQQDPGMELHLIHYSYGVNSTEKGDLSSESTVSRIRTEHFPLTLESARPSHTSQYLCASSMGPTEAFFGQGTRLTVV.

The V call is TRBV5-4, the J call TRBJ1-2; perhaps TRBD1 as D (5 bases). Trimming shortened V by 4 bases and J by 1 base, and 11 bases separated the two germline ends. The CDR3 totals 14 residues. Germline V gene sequence: CDR1 SGHNT, CDR2 YYREEE (reference sequence). CDR3 sequence (DNA): TGTGCCAGCAGCGACGGGACGGTTAACTATGGCTACACCTTC. Its translation is CASSDGTVNYGYTF.